The 5 T cell receptor beta chains below all came from one sample that was sequenced in a study of cytomegalovirus exposure and HLA in healthy donors. Use of 60 Vbeta and 13 Jbeta primers characterized the PCR. The protocol was immunoSEQ multiplex PCR, while the TCRdb copy is restricted to in-frame clones and leaves out a portion. Altogether fewer than 200,000 clones are present, 75% being singletons, with the ten largest covering about 2.3%. Sequences were obtained from PBMCs. These TCRs come from a female donor in good health and CMV-seronegative.

As for this clone: One end of the junction fails to match germline, which may point to a read error. The CDR3 DNA sequence: TGTGCCAGCAGTTTAGGGCCTATAGGGGTCTTC. Translation gives CASSLGPIGVF. V usage is TRBV28 and J usage is TRBJ2-1; a weak D match, TRBD1 (5 bases). The CDR3 totals 11 residues. Germline V gene data show CDR1 as MDHEN and CDR2 as SYDVKM.

V usage is TRBV5-5 and J usage is TRBJ1-1; D perhaps matches TRBD1 (5 bases). Between the trimmed V and J ends, which lost 7 bases and 4 bases, there was a span of 11 bases. The CDR3 runs 12 residues. Germline V gene sequence: CDR1 SGHKS, CDR2 YYEKEE (reference sequence). The CDR3 DNA reads as TGTGCCAGCGGCAAGGGGTTCACTGAAGCTTTCTTT. Its protein is CASGKGFTEAFF. The full variable domain, completed using reference TRBV5-5 and TRBJ1-1, is DAGVTQSPTHLIKTRGQQVTLRCSPISGHKSVSWYQQVLGQGPQFIFQYYEKEERGRGNFPDRFSARQFPNYSSELNVNALLLGDSALYLCASGKGFTEAFFGQGTRLTVV.

The sample holds a few counts of this clone. The chain combines TRBV11-2 with TRBJ2-5; 10 nucleotides line up with TRBD1. Germline V lookup: CDR1 SGHAT, CDR2 FQNNGV. With 5 bases clipped from V and 4 bases from J, the junction kept 13 bases outside the gene matches. This CDR3 is built from 17 residues. The CDR3: CASSISRTGGILETQYF. The CDR3 bases are TGTGCCAGCAGCATAAGCCGGACAGGGGGGATATTAGAGACCCAGTACTTC.

The rearrangement joins TRBV6-6 to TRBJ2-5, with D hard to call. Per germline, CDR1 MNHNY and CDR2 SVGAGI (reference sequence). V was shortened by 6 bases and J by 5 bases, with 13 bases between the two germline ends. There are 13 residues in the CDR3. In DNA form, the CDR3 reads TGTGCCAGCAGGGCAGGCCCTCCCGAGACCCAGTACTTC. Amino acid sequence: CASRAGPPETQYF.

The chain combines TRBV9 with TRBJ2-7, with TRBD2 matching 8 bases. V lost 0 bases and J lost 2; bases outside the gene matches: 4. CDR1 is SGDLS and CDR2 is YYNGEE in the germline V gene. The CDR3 is made up of 15 amino acids. The CDR3 spells CASSVEGRGAYEQYF. CDR3 nucleotides: TGTGCCAGCAGCGTAGAAGGGCGGGGGGCCTACGAGCAGTACTTC.